This T cell receptor beta chain was sequenced in a study of OX40 agonist ivuxolimab in advanced cancers. Study-wide context: Patients were treated with intravenous ivuxolimab, dosed at 0.01 to 10 mg/kg and infused every 2 weeks.

Researchers took blood at baseline, on cycle 4 day 1, and on cycle 7 day 1. Study findings and constraints: No antigen was identified for the clonally expanded peripheral T cells.

This clone was seen once. What it recognizes is unknown. The CDR3 loop spans 14 amino acids. The germline V gene encodes CDR1 MNHEY and CDR2 SMNVEV (reference sequence). Trimming took off 1 base at V and 4 bases at J, with 8 bases between the two ends. Measured with immunoSEQ multiplex PCR; TCRdb has only the in-frame clones, and not every one. The sample lists approximately 10,000 clones, around nine tenths occurring once. The source is an adult with an advanced solid tumor such as melanoma, head and neck, liver or kidney cancer. This chain links TRBV27 with TRBJ1-5; perhaps TRBD1 as D (5 bases). The material sequenced was CD4+ or CD8+ T cells sorted from blood, taken in a trial of the OX40 agonist ivuxolimab. In nucleotides, the CDR3 is TGTGCCAGCAGTTTATTGGGGGGTAATCAGCCCCAGCATTTT. This codes for CASSLLGGNQPQHF.